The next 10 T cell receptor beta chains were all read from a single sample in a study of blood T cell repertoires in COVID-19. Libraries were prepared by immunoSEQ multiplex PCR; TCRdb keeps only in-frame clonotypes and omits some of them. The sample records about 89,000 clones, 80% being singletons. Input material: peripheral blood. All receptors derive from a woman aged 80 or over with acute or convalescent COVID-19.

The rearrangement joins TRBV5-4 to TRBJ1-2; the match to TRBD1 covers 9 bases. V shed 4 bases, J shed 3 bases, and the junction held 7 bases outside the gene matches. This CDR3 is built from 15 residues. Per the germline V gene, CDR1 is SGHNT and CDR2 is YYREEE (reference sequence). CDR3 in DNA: TGTGCCAGCAGCCCTGGGGGACAGGGAGACTATGGCTACACCTTC. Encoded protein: CASSPGGQGDYGYTF.

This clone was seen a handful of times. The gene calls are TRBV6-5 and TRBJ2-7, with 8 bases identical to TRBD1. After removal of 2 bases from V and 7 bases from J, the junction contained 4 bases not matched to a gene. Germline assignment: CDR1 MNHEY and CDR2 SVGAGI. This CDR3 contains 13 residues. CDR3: CASSYQGADEQYF. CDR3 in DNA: TGTGCCAGCAGTTACCAGGGGGCGGATGAGCAGTACTTC.

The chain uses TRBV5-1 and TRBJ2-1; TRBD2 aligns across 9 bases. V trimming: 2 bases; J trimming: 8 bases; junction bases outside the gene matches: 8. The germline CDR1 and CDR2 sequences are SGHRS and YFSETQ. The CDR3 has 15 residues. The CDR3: CASSFIAGGPHEQFF. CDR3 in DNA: TGCGCCAGCAGCTTCATTGCGGGAGGGCCCCATGAGCAGTTCTTC. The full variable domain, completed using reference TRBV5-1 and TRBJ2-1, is KAGVTQTPRYLIKTRGQQVTLSCSPISGHRSVSWYQQTPGQGLQFLFEYFSETQRNKGNFPGRFSGRQFSNSRSEMNVSTLELGDSALYLCASSFIAGGPHEQFFGPGTRLTVL.

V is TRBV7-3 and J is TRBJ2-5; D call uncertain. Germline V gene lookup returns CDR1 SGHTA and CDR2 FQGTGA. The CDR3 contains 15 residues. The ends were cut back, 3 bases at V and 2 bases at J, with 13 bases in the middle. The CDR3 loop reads CASSFNPGNQETQYF. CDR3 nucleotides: TGTGCCAGCAGCTTTAACCCGGGTAATCAAGAGACCCAGTACTTC.

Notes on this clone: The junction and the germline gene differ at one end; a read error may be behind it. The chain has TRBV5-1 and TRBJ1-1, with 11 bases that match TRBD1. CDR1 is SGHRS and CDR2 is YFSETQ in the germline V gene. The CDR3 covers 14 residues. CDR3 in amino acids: CASSLHEGQGASHF. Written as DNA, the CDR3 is TGCGCCAGCAGCCTGCACGAAGGACAGGGGGCTTCCCACTTC.

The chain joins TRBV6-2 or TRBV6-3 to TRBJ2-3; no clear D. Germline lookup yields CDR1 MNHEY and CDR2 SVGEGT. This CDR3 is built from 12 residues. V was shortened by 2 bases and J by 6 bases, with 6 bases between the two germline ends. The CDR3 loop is CASSYPEDTQYF. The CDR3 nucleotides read TGTGCCAGCAGTTACCCGGAGGATACGCAGTATTTT.

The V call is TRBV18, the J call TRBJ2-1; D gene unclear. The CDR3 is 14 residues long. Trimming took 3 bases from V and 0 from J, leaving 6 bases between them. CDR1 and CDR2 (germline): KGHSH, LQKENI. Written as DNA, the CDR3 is TGTGCCAGCTCACCTGCGAACTCCTACAATGAGCAGTTCTTC. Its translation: CASSPANSYNEQFF.

Here the CDR3 DNA reads TGTGCCAGCAGTGAGGGGGACAGGGCTGGGTATGGCTACACCTTC. Its translation is CASSEGDRAGYGYTF. V gene TRBV6-1 combines with J gene TRBJ1-2, with 9 bases fitting TRBD1. CDR1 and CDR2 from the germline V gene are MNHNS and SASEGT. This CDR3 comprises 15 residues. After removal of 3 bases from V and 5 bases from J, the junction contained 7 bases not matched to a gene.

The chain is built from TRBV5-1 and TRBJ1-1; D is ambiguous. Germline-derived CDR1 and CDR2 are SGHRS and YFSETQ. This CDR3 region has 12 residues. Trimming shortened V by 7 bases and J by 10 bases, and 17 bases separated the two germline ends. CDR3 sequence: CASSFGEGRAFF. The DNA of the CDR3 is TGCGCCAGCTCTTTCGGGGAAGGGAGAGCTTTCTTT. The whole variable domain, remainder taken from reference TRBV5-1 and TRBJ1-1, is KAGVTQTPRYLIKTRGQQVTLSCSPISGHRSVSWYQQTPGQGLQFLFEYFSETQRNKGNFPGRFSGRQFSNSRSEMNVSTLELGDSALYLCASSFGEGRAFFGQGTRLTVV.

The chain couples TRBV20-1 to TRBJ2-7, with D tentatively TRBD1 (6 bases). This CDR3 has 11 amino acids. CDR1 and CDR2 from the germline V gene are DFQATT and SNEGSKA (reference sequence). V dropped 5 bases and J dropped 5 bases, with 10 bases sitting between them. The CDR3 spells CSAPGHHEQYF. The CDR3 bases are TGCAGTGCTCCGGGACACCACGAGCAGTACTTC.